Listed below are T cell receptor beta chains from one sample, sequenced in a study of Ad26.COV2.S vaccination and SARS-CoV-2 variants. Sequencing was performed with immunoSEQ multiplex PCR; in TCRdb, only in-frame clones are kept and a portion is missing. The sample includes about 350,000 clones, approximately 90% of them seen just once. Specimen: peripheral blood, collected in a trial of Ad26.COV2.S vaccine versus placebo. The receptor set was obtained from a person aged 18-65 years who received the Ad26.COV2.S COVID-19 vaccine or a placebo. CDR3s include the opening cysteine and the closing phenylalanine or tryptophan. The D gene is left open where the match is weak. Some rows mark clone size as missing; the rest say once, few, many or name a class of expanded clone.

CDR3aa: CASTGRVFTEAFF
CDR3nt: TGTGCCAGTACCGGACGGGTGTTTACTGAAGCTTTCTTT
len: 13
abundance: NA
j_gene: TRBJ1-1
v_gene: TRBV19
d_gene: NA

CDR3aa: CASSHFEGTQYF
CDR3nt: TGTGCCAGCAGCCACTTCGAGGGGACCCAGTACTTC
len: 12
abundance: NA
j_gene: TRBJ2-5
v_gene: TRBV7-2
d_gene: NA

CDR3aa: CASSLVGPHSGNTIYF
CDR3nt: TGTGCCAGCAGCTTAGTAGGCCCCCACTCTGGAAACACCATATATTTT
len: 16
abundance: NA
j_gene: TRBJ1-3
v_gene: TRBV7-3
d_gene: NA

CDR3aa: CATSRPQAGGPEEQYF
CDR3nt: TGTGCCACCAGCAGACCTCAAGCGGGAGGGCCAGAAGAGCAGTACTTC
len: 16
abundance: NA
j_gene: TRBJ2-7
v_gene: TRBV15
d_gene: TRBD2

CDR3aa: CASSGTGTREETQYF
CDR3nt: TGTGCCAGCAGCGGCACCGGGACTAGGGAAGAGACCCAGTACTTC
len: 15
abundance: NA
j_gene: TRBJ2-5
v_gene: TRBV9
d_gene: TRBD2

CDR3aa: CASSRRDEGNSPLHF
CDR3nt: TGTGCCAGCTCCCGCCGGGACGAGGGGAATTCACCCCTCCACTTT
len: 15
abundance: NA
j_gene: TRBJ1-6
v_gene: TRBV18
d_gene: NA

CDR3aa: CASSQGPRNTEAFF
CDR3nt: TGCGCCAGCAGCCAAGGACCGCGGAACACTGAAGCTTTCTTT
len: 14
abundance: NA
j_gene: TRBJ1-1
v_gene: TRBV4-3
d_gene: NA

CDR3aa: CASSPVEREEKLFF
CDR3nt: TGTGCCAGCTCACCAGTCGAGCGGGAAGAAAAACTGTTTTTT
len: 14
abundance: NA
j_gene: TRBJ1-4
v_gene: TRBV18
d_gene: NA

CDR3aa: CASSLALAGEGTQYF
CDR3nt: TGCGCCAGCAGCTTGGCCCTAGCGGGAGAAGGGACCCAGTACTTC
len: 15
abundance: NA
j_gene: TRBJ2-5
v_gene: TRBV5-1
d_gene: TRBD2

CDR3aa: CATMTWTDNSPLHF
CDR3nt: TGTGCCACCATGACTTGGACAGATAATTCACCCCTCCACTTT
len: 14
abundance: few
j_gene: TRBJ1-6
v_gene: TRBV7-9
d_gene: NA

CDR3aa: CASSLGFRRAMNTEAFF
CDR3nt: TGCGCCAGCAGCTTGGGGTTCAGGAGAGCCATGAACACTGAAGCTTTCTTT
len: 17
abundance: NA
j_gene: TRBJ1-1
v_gene: TRBV5-1
d_gene: NA

CDR3aa: CASSPAGGLYNEQFF
CDR3nt: TGTGCCAGCAGTCCAGCGGGAGGGCTTTACAATGAGCAGTTCTTC
len: 15
abundance: NA
j_gene: TRBJ2-1
v_gene: TRBV27
d_gene: TRBD2

CDR3aa: CASSAGGSGNQPQHF
CDR3nt: TGTGCCAGCAGTGCAGGGGGCTCTGGCAATCAGCCCCAGCATTTT
len: 15
abundance: few
j_gene: TRBJ1-5
v_gene: TRBV2
d_gene: TRBD1

CDR3aa: CASSQTSSGNTIYF
CDR3nt: TGTGCCAGCAGTCAGACGAGCTCTGGAAACACCATATATTTT
len: 14
abundance: once
j_gene: TRBJ1-3
v_gene: TRBV7-9
d_gene: NA

CDR3aa: CASSYVHDNQPQHF
CDR3nt: TGTGCCAGCAGTTACGTACATGACAATCAGCCCCAGCATTTT
len: 14
abundance: NA
j_gene: TRBJ1-5
v_gene: TRBV6-2/TRBV6-3
d_gene: NA

CDR3aa: CASSLERGGHYEQYF
CDR3nt: TGTGCCAGCAGCTTAGAGCGGGGGGGCCACTACGAGCAGTACTTC
len: 15
abundance: NA
j_gene: TRBJ2-7
v_gene: TRBV7-2
d_gene: TRBD2

CDR3aa: CASSLVRDSSGNTIYF
CDR3nt: TGTGCCAGCAGCTTAGTTCGGGACAGCTCTGGAAACACCATATATTTT
len: 16
abundance: NA
j_gene: TRBJ1-3
v_gene: TRBV7-9
d_gene: TRBD1

CDR3aa: CASSQDLEAGELFF
CDR3nt: TGTGCCAGCAGCCAGGACCTAGAGGCCGGGGAGCTGTTTTTT
len: 14
abundance: NA
j_gene: TRBJ2-2
v_gene: TRBV4-2
d_gene: NA

CDR3aa: CAWSVGLAGSYNEQFF
CDR3nt: TGTGCCTGGAGTGTGGGACTAGCGGGCTCCTACAATGAGCAGTTCTTC
len: 16
abundance: NA
j_gene: TRBJ2-1
v_gene: TRBV30
d_gene: TRBD2

CDR3aa: CASSPQGNYEQYF
CDR3nt: TGTGCCAGCTCACCACAGGGGAACTACGAGCAGTACTTC
len: 13
abundance: NA
j_gene: TRBJ2-7
v_gene: TRBV18
d_gene: NA

CDR3aa: CASSLNIRTGGGNQPQHF
CDR3nt: TGTGCCAGCAGCTTAAATATTAGGACAGGGGGCGGCAATCAGCCCCAGCATTTT
len: 18
abundance: NA
j_gene: TRBJ1-5
v_gene: TRBV7-2
d_gene: TRBD1

CDR3aa: CASSQDVNSPLHF
CDR3nt: TGTGCCAGCAGCCAAGATGTCAATTCACCCCTCCACTTT
len: 13
abundance: NA
j_gene: TRBJ1-6
v_gene: TRBV14
d_gene: NA

CDR3aa: CASSGPSSYNEQFF
CDR3nt: TGTGCCAGTAGCGGACCGAGCTCCTACAATGAGCAGTTCTTC
len: 14
abundance: NA
j_gene: TRBJ2-1
v_gene: TRBV19
d_gene: NA

CDR3aa: CASSDLTGDGYTF
CDR3nt: TGTGCCAGCAGTGACTTGACAGGGGATGGCTACACCTTC
len: 13
abundance: few
j_gene: TRBJ1-2
v_gene: TRBV6-4
d_gene: TRBD1

CDR3aa: CASSLHSGASGNTIYF
CDR3nt: TGTGCCAGCAGCCTTCACTCAGGGGCCTCTGGAAACACCATATATTTT
len: 16
abundance: NA
j_gene: TRBJ1-3
v_gene: TRBV3-1/TRBV3-2
d_gene: NA

CDR3aa: CASGLDSQNTEAFF
CDR3nt: TGTGCTAGTGGTTTGGACAGCCAAAACACTGAAGCTTTCTTT
len: 14
abundance: NA
j_gene: TRBJ1-1
v_gene: TRBV12-5
d_gene: NA

CDR3aa: CASSESRGTGMAGELFF
CDR3nt: TGTGCCAGCAGTGAATCGAGAGGGACAGGGATGGCCGGGGAGCTGTTTTTT
len: 17
abundance: once
j_gene: TRBJ2-2
v_gene: TRBV25-1
d_gene: TRBD1

CDR3aa: CASRTTDTPAYNEQFF
CDR3nt: TGCGCCAGCAGAACTACCGACACCCCGGCCTACAATGAGCAGTTCTTC
len: 16
abundance: NA
j_gene: TRBJ2-1
v_gene: TRBV4-1
d_gene: NA

CDR3aa: CASSVGAHGGYTF
CDR3nt: TGTGCCAGCAGTGTGGGGGCGCACGGGGGCTACACCTTC
len: 13
abundance: NA
j_gene: TRBJ1-2
v_gene: TRBV2
d_gene: NA

CDR3aa: CASSRLATGIAGELFF
CDR3nt: TGTGCCAGCTCCCGTCTTGCGACAGGGATAGCCGGGGAGCTGTTTTTT
len: 16
abundance: NA
j_gene: TRBJ2-2
v_gene: TRBV7-2
d_gene: TRBD1

CDR3aa: CASSNRVGTDTQYF
CDR3nt: TGTGCCAGCTCCAACAGGGTAGGGACAGATACGCAGTATTTT
len: 14
abundance: NA
j_gene: TRBJ2-3
v_gene: TRBV19
d_gene: NA

CDR3aa: CASTSGGDTIYF
CDR3nt: TGTGCCAGCACCTCCGGCGGGGACACCATATATTTT
len: 12
abundance: NA
j_gene: TRBJ1-3
v_gene: TRBV6-5
d_gene: NA

CDR3aa: CASSFKLNTEAFF
CDR3nt: TGTGCCAGCAGTTTTAAGTTAAACACTGAAGCTTTCTTT
len: 13
abundance: NA
j_gene: TRBJ1-1
v_gene: TRBV12-3/TRBV12-4
d_gene: NA

CDR3aa: CATSRDHFRGGADTQYF
CDR3nt: TGTGCCACCAGCAGAGATCATTTCCGGGGAGGGGCAGATACGCAGTATTTT
len: 17
abundance: once
j_gene: TRBJ2-3
v_gene: TRBV15
d_gene: TRBD2